Below are 22 T cell receptor beta chains sequenced from a single sample in a study of post-analysis software for immune sequencing data. Study-wide findings and caveats: A handful of TRBV segments were significantly more frequent in patients than in controls. TRBV5-6, TRBV5-1 and TRBV20-1 were among these segments.

cDNA libraries of TCR beta carried unique molecular identifiers. TCRdb re-called the PCR reads through MiXCR, storing one row per CDR3 protein. The repertoire consists of more than 450,000 distinct CDR3 sequences, with 44% occurring once and the leading ten covering about 1.5%. The antigens these receptors bind are not known. Source material: blood. These receptors came from a girl under 18 with multiple sclerosis.

V and J are TRBV6-5 and TRBJ2-7; perhaps TRBD2 as D (6 bases). Germline values: CDR1 MNHEY, CDR2 SVGAGI. This CDR3 has 14 residues. The germline V and J ends were trimmed by 5 bases and 7 bases, with 18 bases remaining between them. The CDR3: CASSRGGLTWEQYF. CDR3 nucleotides: TGTGCCAGCAGTAGGGGAGGCTTGACTTGGGAGCAGTACTTC.

In its sample, this clonotype was seen a few times. The CDR3 region is CASRQPGGNYGYTF. Here the CDR3 DNA reads TGTGCCAGCAGGCAACCTGGCGGAAACTATGGCTACACCTTC. J is TRBJ1-2 and V is TRBV27; no clear D gene. The CDR3 extends over 14 amino acids. Trimming took 6 bases from V and 2 from J, leaving 13 bases between them. In germline, CDR1 is MNHEY, CDR2 SMNVEV (reference sequence).

The chain joins TRBV20-1 to TRBJ2-7, with 10 bases matching TRBD2. Germline V gives CDR1 DFQATT, CDR2 SNEGSKA (reference sequence). CDR3 length equals 15 residues. V shed 3 bases and J 1 base; nucleotides not matched to a gene: 6. In DNA, the CDR3 is TGCAGTGCTAGTCATAGCGGGGGGCTTTCCTACGAGCAGTACTTC. Protein: CSASHSGGLSYEQYF.

As concerns this clonotype: The junction does not match germline at one end; this may be a read error. The rearrangement joins TRBV5-1 to TRBJ1-1; no clear D. From germline, CDR1 is SGHRS and CDR2 YFSETQ. The CDR3 contains 14 residues. CDR3 loop: CASSLEAGQAEAFF. The CDR3 bases are TGTGCCAGCAGCTTGGAGGCAGGTCAAGCTGAAGCTTTCTTT.

This clonotype was counted only a few times. The chain has TRBV7-9 and TRBJ2-5, with D possibly called TRBD1 or TRBD2 (7 bases each). Looked up from germline, CDR1 is SEHNR and CDR2 is FQNEAQ (reference sequence). CDR3 length: 14 residues. Trimming pared 5 bases from V and 4 bases from J, leaving 14 bases between. The CDR3 coding sequence is TGTGCCAGCAGCCCAGGGGGGGCGGCAGAGACCCAGTACTTC. Residues: CASSPGGAAETQYF.

This chain links TRBV20-1 with TRBJ2-7; 9 nucleotides agree with TRBD2. This CDR3 contains 14 residues. Germline loops: CDR1 DFQATT, CDR2 SNEGSKA (reference sequence). With V trimmed by 5 bases and J by 2 bases, 7 bases remained unmatched. CDR3 bases: TGCAGTGCTCCCCGGCTAGCGGGGACCTACGAGCAGTACTTC. It translates to CSAPRLAGTYEQYF.

The V gene is TRBV6-5, the J gene TRBJ2-5, with D perhaps given as TRBD1 or TRBD2 (5 bases each). The end of the DNA aligns better with TRBJ2-7, so the J call may be wrong. In germline, CDR1 is MNHEY, CDR2 SVGAGI. The CDR3 is 13 residues long. CDR3 amino acids: CASSTPGTAEQYF. Here the CDR3 DNA reads TGTGCCAGCAGTACCCCCGGGACGGCCGAGCAGTACTTC.

There are many counts of this clonotype. This chain uses TRBV24-1 with TRBJ2-1, with a weak D call TRBD2 (5 bases). Trimming took 5 bases from V and 6 from J, leaving 10 bases between them. CDR1 KGHDR and CDR2 SFDVKD come from the germline V gene. This CDR3 region has 13 residues. The CDR3 loop is CATSARAGNEQFF. CDR3 in DNA: TGTGCCACCAGTGCCCGTGCGGGCAATGAGCAGTTCTTC.

This clonotype was seen only a few times. The V call is TRBV10-3, the J call TRBJ1-2; D is undetermined. CDR1 is ENHRY and CDR2 is SYGVKD in the germline V gene. V was trimmed by 3 bases and J by 0 bases, leaving 5 bases between them. The CDR3 spans 13 residues. The CDR3 here is CAISDSPNYGYTF. The CDR3 DNA follows: TGTGCCATCAGTGACAGCCCTAACTATGGCTACACCTTC.

The rearrangement uses TRBV7-2 and TRBJ2-7, with 9 bases lining up with TRBD2. CDR1 SGHTA and CDR2 FQGNSA come from the germline V gene. With V trimmed by 1 base and J by 6 bases, 16 bases remained unmatched. This CDR3 is 18 amino acids long. CDR3: CASSLESPLSGRSLEQYF. CDR3 bases: TGTGCCAGCAGCTTAGAATCCCCTCTTAGCGGGAGATCGCTCGAGCAGTACTTC.

This clonotype was found many times. The chain couples TRBV4-1 to TRBJ1-5, with D perhaps TRBD1 (6 bases). The CDR3 covers 14 residues. The germline V gene has CDR1 MGHRA and CDR2 YSYEKL. The V and J ends lost 3 bases and 4 bases respectively, with 10 bases between them. The CDR3 nucleotides are TGCGCCAGCAGCCAGGGGGCGCAGAATCAGCCCCAGCATTTT. Translation: CASSQGAQNQPQHF.

The rearrangement links TRBV20-1 to TRBJ1-5; the D gene is possibly TRBD1 (6 bases). This CDR3 contains 14 residues. Germline V gene sequence: CDR1 DFQATT, CDR2 SNEGSKA (reference sequence). Trimming shortened V by 2 bases and J by 2 bases, and 10 bases separated the two germline ends. DNA for the CDR3: TGCAGTGCTAGACAGGGGTCAGGCAATCAGCCCCAGCATTTT. Residues: CSARQGSGNQPQHF.

The chain has TRBV3-1 and TRBJ2-5, with TRBD2 matching over 9 bases. Trimming cost V 4 bases and J 3 bases; bases outside gene matches: 3. The CDR3 totals 14 residues. CDR1 LGHDT and CDR2 YNNKEL come from the germline V gene (reference sequence). DNA of the CDR3: TGTGCCAGCAGCCTACTAGCGGGTAAAGAGACCCAGTACTTC. It specifies CASSLLAGKETQYF.

This clonotype was seen a handful of times. The chain employs TRBV5-1 and TRBJ2-1, with 8 nucleotides matching TRBD2. The junction had 7 bases not matched to a gene; V was cut back by 0 bases and J by 2 bases. The length of the CDR3 is 17 residues. Germline CDR1 is SGHRS and CDR2 is YFSETQ. The CDR3 spells CASSLGGSGATYNEQFF. For the CDR3, the DNA is TGCGCCAGCAGCTTGGGGGGTAGCGGGGCGACCTACAATGAGCAGTTCTTC.

This clonotype was seen only a few times. Here the CDR3 reads CSASRVGGPNIQYF. The CDR3 region has the DNA TGCAGTGCTAGCCGCGTTGGGGGTCCCAACATTCAGTACTTC. This chain connects TRBV20-1 to TRBJ2-4, with D perhaps assigned TRBD1 or TRBD2 (5 bases each). Per the germline V gene, CDR1 is DFQATT and CDR2 is SNEGSKA (reference sequence). CDR3 length: 14 amino acids. Trimming removed 3 bases from V and 7 bases from J, with 16 bases in between.

This clonotype was detected only a few times. The rearrangement joins TRBV6-5 to TRBJ1-1; D not certain. The CDR3 extends over 14 amino acids. Germline lookup yields CDR1 MNHEY and CDR2 SVGAGI. V was shortened by 0 bases and J by 1 base, with 6 bases between the two germline ends. The CDR3 sequence: CASSYSAENTEAFF. The CDR3 coding sequence is TGTGCCAGCAGTTACTCGGCGGAGAACACTGAAGCTTTCTTT.

The chain couples TRBV20-1 to TRBJ2-5, with D uncertain. The length of the CDR3 is 12 residues. CDR1 is DFQATT and CDR2 is SNEGSKA in the germline V gene (reference sequence). The germline V and J ends were trimmed by 3 bases and 11 bases, with 16 bases remaining between them. This chain's CDR3 is CSASGGRGEQYF. The CDR3 DNA is TGCAGTGCTAGTGGTGGCAGAGGAGAGCAGTACTTC.

This clonotype turned up a few times. V gene TRBV5-1 combines with J gene TRBJ1-5; D unclear. Germline assignment: CDR1 SGHRS and CDR2 YFSETQ. CDR3 length: 13 residues. Trimming removed 2 bases at V and 7 bases at J, with 10 bases between. This chain's CDR3 is CASSFGDGQPQHF. The DNA for the CDR3 is TGCGCCAGCAGCTTTGGGGATGGCCAGCCCCAGCATTTT.

This chain joins TRBV12-3 or TRBV12-4 and TRBJ1-4; D perhaps matches TRBD1 (6 bases). The CDR3 totals 11 residues. V was trimmed by 6 bases and J by 16 bases, leaving 15 bases between them. The chain's CDR3 is CASSSTGPPFF. DNA for the CDR3: TGTGCCAGCAGCTCGACAGGCCCCCCGTTTTTT.

This clonotype appeared once. V is TRBV7-9 and J is TRBJ2-5, with TRBD1 matching 9 bases. Per the germline V gene, CDR1 is SEHNR and CDR2 is FQNEAQ (reference sequence). Trimming took 3 bases from V and 4 from J; bases not matched to a gene: 12. The CDR3 is made up of 17 amino acids. This CDR3 reads CASSFIRDREGRETQYF. CDR3 bases: TGTGCCAGCAGCTTTATACGGGACAGGGAGGGACGAGAGACCCAGTACTTC.

With regard to this clonotype: The germline gene is not matched at one end of the junction; a read error may be the cause. The V call is TRBV7-8, the J call TRBJ1-1; possible D gene TRBD1, 5 bases. Germline assignment: CDR1 SGHVS and CDR2 FQNEAQ. This CDR3 spans 15 amino acids. The CDR3, as DNA: TGTGCCAGCAGCTTAGCGCTGGCAGGGTACACTGAAGCCTTCTTT. Translating it yields CASSLALAGYTEAFF.

The CDR3 sequence is CASSTGGFAYGYTF. The CDR3 DNA reads TGTGCCAGCAGTACAGGGGGATTCGCCTATGGCTACACCTTC. The chain joins TRBV12-3 or TRBV12-4 to TRBJ1-2; 8 bases align to TRBD1. V was clipped by 5 bases and J by 4 bases; unmatched bases: 6. The CDR3 loop spans 14 amino acids.